These 27 T cell receptor beta chains share one sample of origin, sequenced in a study of OX40 agonist ivuxolimab in advanced cancers. Generated by immunoSEQ multiplex PCR, the TCRdb table keeps only in-frame clones and is missing some. The table shows more than 25,000 clones, with about 76% occurring only once. The source material was CD4+ or CD8+ T cells sorted from blood, sampled in a trial of the OX40 agonist ivuxolimab. Receptors originate from an adult with an advanced solid tumor such as melanoma, head and neck, liver or kidney cancer.

The rearrangement uses TRBV2 and TRBJ2-2; 8 nucleotides line up with TRBD2. Germline assignment: CDR1 SNHLY and CDR2 FYNNEI. With 8 bases clipped from V and 1 base from J, the junction kept 12 bases outside the gene matches. This CDR3 is 17 amino acids long. The chain's CDR3 is CASGKRGGQKNTGELFF. The CDR3 nucleotides read TGTGCCAGCGGGAAACGCGGGGGGCAAAAGAACACCGGGGAGCTGTTTTTT.

This chain links TRBV7-9 with TRBJ2-5; a weak D match, TRBD1 (6 bases). The CDR3 contains 13 residues. The V end lost 4 bases, the J end lost 7 bases, and 13 bases lay between the germline ends. Germline CDR1 and CDR2: SEHNR and FQNEAQ (reference sequence). The CDR3, as DNA: TGTGCCAGCAGCTGGGACATCGAGCGGACCCAGTACTTC. Translated: CASSWDIERTQYF.

This chain links TRBV4-1 with TRBJ1-3, with 9 bases fitting TRBD1. V dropped 4 bases and J dropped 0; count of bases not matched to a gene: 7. The CDR3 length is 17 residues. Germline assignment: CDR1 MGHRA and CDR2 YSYEKL. CDR3 loop: CASSPKQGASSGNTIYF. The CDR3 DNA reads as TGCGCCAGCAGCCCCAAACAGGGGGCGAGCTCTGGAAACACCATATATTTT.

The chain combines TRBV7-9 with TRBJ2-7, with 13 bases lining up with TRBD2. The germline V gene has CDR1 SEHNR and CDR2 FQNEAQ (reference sequence). The junction had 2 bases not matched to a gene; V was cut back by 5 bases and J by 7 bases. The CDR3 totals 13 residues. In DNA form, the CDR3 reads TGTGCCAGCAGCGGACTAGCGGGAGATGAGCAGTACTTC. Protein: CASSGLAGDEQYF.

The rearrangement joins TRBV9 to TRBJ2-5; 9 bases align to TRBD1. The CDR3 sequence is 15 residues long. Germline CDR1 is SGDLS and CDR2 is YYNGEE. The V and J ends lost 0 bases and 3 bases, in that order; junction bases with no gene match: 3. The CDR3 region has the DNA TGTGCCAGCAGCGTAGCCAGACAGGGGGAAGAGACCCAGTACTTC. Its protein is CASSVARQGEETQYF.

The chain combines TRBV28 with TRBJ1-2; 11 bases line up with TRBD1. CDR1 MDHEN and CDR2 SYDVKM come from the germline V gene. The trim removed 2 bases at V and 1 base at J, leaving 3 bases unmatched. This CDR3 contains 16 residues. CDR3 in DNA: TGTGCCAGCAGTTTACCCGGGACAGGGGGTAACTATGGCTACACCTTC. Translated, it gives CASSLPGTGGNYGYTF.

The gene calls are TRBV5-1 and TRBJ2-7, with D tentatively TRBD2 (6 bases). The CDR3 is 16 residues long. V gave up 1 base and J gave up 1 base, with 15 bases separating them. Germline CDR1 SGHRS, CDR2 YFSETQ. For the CDR3, the DNA is TGCGCCAGCAGCTTGTTATCCAGGGACTTATCCTACGAGCAGTACTTC. Amino acid sequence: CASSLLSRDLSYEQYF.

J is TRBJ2-3 and V is TRBV7-3, with TRBD2 matching over 9 bases. V was clipped by 5 bases and J by 9 bases; unmatched bases: 12. The CDR3 runs 15 residues. Germline CDR1 reads SGHTA; CDR2 reads FQGTGA. CDR3 amino acids: CASSAGASGIGTQYF. The CDR3 DNA sequence: TGTGCCAGCAGCGCTGGGGCTAGCGGGATTGGGACGCAGTATTTT.

The chain carries TRBV10-3 and TRBJ2-1, with a possible D match to TRBD2 (5 bases). The CDR3 covers 16 residues. Trimming removed 6 bases at V and 2 bases at J, with 17 bases between. Germline CDR1 reads ENHRY; CDR2 reads SYGVKD. In DNA form, the CDR3 reads TGTGCCATCAGAGCTTCCGGAGGCCCGACCTACAATGAGCAGTTCTTC. As protein: CAIRASGGPTYNEQFF.

The rearrangement links TRBV5-5 to TRBJ2-2; the D gene is possibly TRBD1 (6 bases). The CDR3 has 15 amino acids. Trimming shortened V by 1 base and J by 4 bases, and 11 bases separated the two germline ends. Germline CDR1 reads SGHKS; CDR2 reads YYEKEE (reference sequence). The CDR3 DNA is TGTGCCAGCAGCTTGCTGGGGGCGGGCACCGGGGAGCTGTTTTTT. Translating it yields CASSLLGAGTGELFF.

The sample holds a few counts of this clone. This chain links TRBV30 with TRBJ1-4; TRBD1 matches at 7 bases. This CDR3 is 20 amino acids long. J lost 6 bases, V lost 5 bases, and 27 bases had no gene match. Per the germline V gene, CDR1 is GTSNPN and CDR2 is SVGIG (reference sequence). The CDR3 DNA follows: TGTGCCTGGGGAGCCTTTTTGACCGGGACAGTCTTTCCAGAAGATGAAAAACTGTTTTTT. This codes for CAWGAFLTGTVFPEDEKLFF.

DNA of the CDR3: TGCGCCAGCAGCCAACGACTACAGGATACCCAGCCCCAGCATTTT. It codes for CASSQRLQDTQPQHF. The J gene is TRBJ1-5, the V gene TRBV4-1; a possible D gene is TRBD1 (5 bases). Germline CDR1 and CDR2: MGHRA and YSYEKL. The CDR3 covers 15 residues. V lost 2 bases, J lost 7 bases, and 15 bases lay in between.

The chain joins TRBV11-1 to TRBJ2-1; the D is unclear. Germline-derived CDR1 and CDR2 are SGHAT and FQDESV (reference sequence). V was clipped by 5 bases and J by 4 bases, with 18 bases between them. This CDR3 has 16 amino acids. The CDR3 spells CASSQEFVWAYNEQFF. The CDR3 bases are TGTGCCAGCAGCCAGGAGTTCGTTTGGGCGTACAATGAGCAGTTCTTC.

This clone was counted a single time. The chain joins TRBV6-6 to TRBJ2-7; no definite D call. This CDR3 has 15 amino acids. V lost 2 bases to trimming and J lost 0 bases, with 11 bases between them. CDR1 and CDR2 (germline): MNHNY, SVGAGI (reference sequence). The CDR3 here is CASSYTVSSSYEQYF. CDR3 in DNA: TGTGCCAGCAGTTACACCGTCTCGAGCTCCTACGAGCAGTACTTC.

The V and J genes are TRBV9 and TRBJ2-3, with TRBD1 matching over 9 bases. Trimming cost V 4 bases and J 4 bases; bases outside gene matches: 10. Germline V gives CDR1 SGDLS, CDR2 YYNGEE. This CDR3 comprises 16 residues. This chain's CDR3 is CASSPGGQGGADTQYF. The CDR3 DNA reads as TGTGCCAGCAGCCCCGGGGGACAGGGAGGGGCAGATACGCAGTATTTT.

The chain joins TRBV11-3 to TRBJ2-7, with D perhaps matching TRBD1 (6 bases). The V gene's germline CDR1 is SGHNT and CDR2 YENEEA. The CDR3 is 17 residues long. V was shortened by 1 base and J by 1 base, with 17 bases between the two germline ends. The CDR3 loop reads CASSLGLYRESSYEQYF. In nucleotides, the CDR3 is TGTGCCAGCAGCTTAGGACTCTACAGGGAATCATCCTACGAGCAGTACTTC.

The chain links TRBV25-1 to TRBJ2-5; D might be TRBD2 (5 bases). Germline V gene sequence: CDR1 MGHDK, CDR2 SYGVNS. The CDR3 is 16 amino acids. V lost 2 bases to trimming and J lost 5 bases, with 18 bases between them. The CDR3 DNA sequence: TGTGCCAGCAGTGAACCAGGACTGATCGGAGAGGAGACCCAGTACTTC. Amino acid sequence: CASSEPGLIGEETQYF.

V and J are TRBV5-1 and TRBJ1-1; weak D call: TRBD1 (5 bases). The ends were cut back, 4 bases at V and 1 base at J, with 14 bases in the middle. Germline V gene lookup returns CDR1 SGHRS and CDR2 YFSETQ. The CDR3 has 15 amino acids. The CDR3 DNA reads TGCGCCAGCAGCGCGGGGCCCCGAGGGAACACTGAAGCTTTCTTT. Residues: CASSAGPRGNTEAFF.

The chain combines TRBV15 with TRBJ2-3; D is uncertain. Germline V gene sequence: CDR1 LNHNV, CDR2 YYDKDF (reference sequence). The CDR3 runs 14 residues. V was trimmed by 0 bases and J by 6 bases, leaving 10 bases between them. In DNA, the CDR3 is TGTGCCACCAGCAGAGAAGCAACCGTCGATACGCAGTATTTT. It specifies CATSREATVDTQYF.

The CDR3 nucleotides read TGTGCCAGCAGCTTAGGAGGCCGGATTAGTTCCGAGACCCAGTACTTC. Translated, it gives CASSLGGRISSETQYF. The rearrangement joins TRBV11-2 to TRBJ2-5; D not resolved. This CDR3 is built from 16 residues. Germline assignment: CDR1 SGHAT and CDR2 FQNNGV. V lost 1 base and J lost 5, with 17 bases in between.

The rearrangement links TRBV7-9 to TRBJ2-5, with D tentatively TRBD2 (5 bases). V was pared by 2 bases and J by 5 bases, with 15 bases between. CDR3 length: 15 residues. Germline V lookup: CDR1 SEHNR, CDR2 FQNEAQ (reference sequence). CDR3 loop: CASSLSYQEVETQYF. The CDR3 bases are TGTGCCAGCAGCTTATCTTACCAGGAGGTGGAGACCCAGTACTTC.

This clone showed up just once. The chain couples TRBV6-1 to TRBJ1-5, with 7 bases fitting TRBD1. With V trimmed by 6 bases and J by 2 bases, 4 bases remained unmatched. The germline V gene encodes CDR1 MNHNS and CDR2 SASEGT. This CDR3 contains 14 residues. The CDR3 nucleotides are TGTGCCAGCAGCGACAGGGTAGGCAATCAGCCCCAGCATTTT. Amino acids: CASSDRVGNQPQHF.

This chain connects TRBV19 to TRBJ2-7; 7 bases fit TRBD2. V gave up 3 bases and J gave up 6 bases; unmatched junction bases: 5. The germline gives CDR1 LNHDA, CDR2 SQIVND (reference sequence). This CDR3 is built from 13 residues. CDR3 sequence: CASSIGGGSEQYF. DNA for the CDR3: TGTGCCAGTAGTATTGGGGGGGGATCCGAGCAGTACTTC.

The genes are TRBV7-9 and TRBJ1-1, with D maybe TRBD1 (5 bases). Trimming left V 7 bases short and J 8 bases short, with 20 bases between. CDR3 length: 14 residues. Per the germline V gene, CDR1 is SEHNR and CDR2 is FQNEAQ (reference sequence). DNA for the CDR3: TGTGCCAGCACCCAGCACAGGATCAAAGAAGAAGCTTTCTTT. It specifies CASTQHRIKEEAFF.

The table lists this clone with a few counts. V and J are TRBV6-4 and TRBJ2-3; TRBD2 aligns across 7 bases. Trimming at V came to 2 bases and at J to 4 bases, leaving 9 bases not matched to a gene. Germline CDR1 reads MRHNA; CDR2 reads SNTAGT. This CDR3 has 16 residues. The CDR3 sequence: CASSDASGGTPDTQYF. The CDR3 DNA reads TGTGCCAGCAGTGACGCTAGCGGAGGCACTCCAGATACGCAGTATTTT.

This chain uses TRBV11-3 with TRBJ2-1; a possible D gene is TRBD1 (6 bases). Germline CDR1 is SGHNT and CDR2 is YENEEA. The CDR3 spans 14 residues. The germline V and J ends were trimmed by 2 bases and 7 bases, with 12 bases remaining between them. DNA for the CDR3: TGTGCCAGCAGCTTAAGGACAGCGCCAAATGAGCAGTTCTTC. It encodes CASSLRTAPNEQFF.

The V and J genes are TRBV29-1 and TRBJ1-1; D is uncertain. V was clipped by 3 bases and J by 3 bases, with 8 bases between them. CDR3 length: 12 residues. Germline CDR1 reads SQVTM; CDR2 reads ANQGSEA. CDR3 sequence: CSVDWPYTEAFF. The DNA for the CDR3 is TGCAGCGTTGACTGGCCTTACACTGAAGCTTTCTTT.